The entry below describes one T cell receptor beta chain. Recruits, aged roughly 18 to 89 years, lived in about two dozen US areas. Clinical history reported by participants formed the basis on which cohorts were assigned. Assay used: immunoSEQ multiplex PCR; TCRdb lists only in-frame clones, some missing. The sample has a few hundred thousand clones, more than 85% seen once; the top ten hold roughly 1.6%. The record originates from a study of blood T cell repertoires in COVID-19. As for the study in general: Researchers got acute and convalescent COVID-19 samples from the United States, Italy and Spain. From T cells, B-cell-depleted T cells, or PBMCs came the material, which was cDNA or gDNA.

V lost 3 bases and J 5 bases, leaving 13 bases between the germline ends. Germline V gives CDR1 MNHEY, CDR2 SMNVEV (reference sequence). The CDR3 contains 14 residues. V and J are TRBV27 and TRBJ1-1, with TRBD1 as a possible D gene (5 bases). Input material: PBMCs or T cells enriched from blood (not recorded which). This clonotype was obtained from a woman in her fifties or sixties who had recovered from COVID-19. CDR3 sequence reads: CASSFRESSTEAFF. Here the CDR3 DNA reads TGTGCCAGCAGTTTCAGGGAATCGAGTACTGAAGCTTTCTTT.